Shown below are 13 T cell receptor beta chains from a single sample sequenced in a study of blood T cells in healthy people across ages. Combining a sample-barcoded 5' primer with a J-beta primer mix, a second PCR ran for roughly 6 to 12 cycles. TCRdb passed the 5' RACE reads through MiXCR, listing each CDR3 protein once. Of over a million distinct CDR3 sequences in the sample, 40% to 55% were seen once. Sequenced: blood. These receptors originate from a woman aged 55-69 years in good health.

V gene TRBV9 combines with J gene TRBJ2-1; D unclear. This CDR3 is 14 amino acids long. The V gene lost 3 bases and the J gene lost 0 bases, with 7 bases spanning the gap. Germline V lookup: CDR1 SGDLS, CDR2 YYNGEE. The CDR3 nucleotides are TGTGCCAGCAGCGGTGAAAACTCCTACAATGAGCAGTTCTTC. The encoded protein is CASSGENSYNEQFF.

The chain links TRBV27 to TRBJ2-7; 7 nucleotides align to TRBD2. V lost 1 base to trimming and J lost 3 bases; unmatched junction nucleotides: 6. This CDR3 comprises 15 residues. The germline CDR1 and CDR2 sequences are MNHEY and SMNVEV (reference sequence). CDR3 DNA: TGTGCCAGCAGTTTATTAGGCGGGAGCGGCTACGAGCAGTACTTC. It encodes CASSLLGGSGYEQYF.

This clonotype was observed once. The chain uses TRBV20-1 and TRBJ1-2; 7 bases line up with TRBD1. This CDR3 has 14 amino acids. V was clipped by 4 bases and J by 2 bases; unmatched bases: 7. Germline lookup yields CDR1 DFQATT and CDR2 SNEGSKA (reference sequence). In nucleotides, the CDR3 is TGCAGTGCTATCAGACAGGGTGGGAACTATGGCTACACCTTC. Translating gives CSAIRQGGNYGYTF.

This chain joins TRBV27 and TRBJ2-7; weak D call: TRBD2 (6 bases). CDR3 size: 15 residues. The germline CDR1 and CDR2 sequences are MNHEY and SMNVEV (reference sequence). V lost 7 bases to trimming and J lost 7 bases, with 23 bases between them. CDR3 in amino acids: CASNPLGGSVSEQYF. The CDR3 coding sequence is TGTGCCAGCAACCCCCTAGGAGGGAGCGTTAGTGAGCAGTACTTC.

This clonotype was picked up a small number of times. This sequence joins TRBV7-3 and TRBJ2-5; D perhaps matches TRBD1 (6 bases). Per the germline V gene, CDR1 is SGHTA and CDR2 is FQGTGA. V lost 3 bases and J 4 bases, leaving 9 bases between the germline ends. The CDR3 sequence is 13 residues long. DNA of the CDR3: TGTGCCAGCAGCTTCAGGGGACCAGAGACCCAGTACTTC. As protein: CASSFRGPETQYF.

CDR3 nucleotide sequence: TGTGCCAGCAGTACTACAGCCTTACGGTACAATGAGCAGTTCTTC. It translates to CASSTTALRYNEQFF. This chain connects TRBV6-5 to TRBJ2-1; D unresolved. The CDR3 spans 15 residues. The V end was cut by 5 bases, the J end by 4 bases, with 15 bases between. The germline V gene encodes CDR1 MNHEY and CDR2 SVGAGI.

As regards this clonotype: One end of the junction does not line up with germline, which may come from a read error. The V and J genes are TRBV7-9 and TRBJ2-1; 9 bases are a match to TRBD2. Germline CDR1 SEHNR, CDR2 FQNEAQ (reference sequence). The length of the CDR3 is 16 residues. As DNA, the CDR3 is TGTGCCAGCGGCTTAGTAGGGACTAGCAGAAGTAATGAGCAGTTCTTC. It translates to CASGLVGTSRSNEQFF. The full variable domain, in which reference TRBV7-9 and TRBJ2-1 provide the parts outside the CDR3, is DTGVSQNPRHKITKRGQNVTFRCDPISEHNRLYWYRQTLGQGPEFLTYFQNEAQLEKSRLLSDRFSAERPKGSFSTLEIQRTEQGDSAMYLCASGLVGTSRSNEQFFGPGTRLTVL.

The rearrangement joins TRBV7-9 to TRBJ1-1, with a weak D call TRBD1 (6 bases). The V end lost 5 bases, the J end lost 4 bases, and 14 bases lay between the germline ends. This CDR3 has 14 amino acids. In germline, CDR1 is SEHNR, CDR2 FQNEAQ (reference sequence). The CDR3 sequence is CASSNRAVGTEAFF. The CDR3, as DNA: TGTGCCAGCAGCAACAGGGCAGTTGGCACTGAAGCTTTCTTT. Full variable domain (missing parts from reference TRBV7-9 and TRBJ1-1): DTGVSQNPRHKITKRGQNVTFRCDPISEHNRLYWYRQTLGQGPEFLTYFQNEAQLEKSRLLSDRFSAERPKGSFSTLEIQRTEQGDSAMYLCASSNRAVGTEAFFGQGTRLTVV.

This clonotype was seen a handful of times. V and J are TRBV29-1 and TRBJ1-2; D remains unclear. Germline CDR1 is SQVTM and CDR2 is ANQGSEA. Trimming left V 3 bases short and J 4 bases short, with 12 bases between. The CDR3 is 13 residues long. The CDR3 DNA is TGCAGCGTTGAGGATTTTGAGAGCTATGGCTACACCTTC. Amino acid sequence: CSVEDFESYGYTF.

The chain links TRBV5-5 to TRBJ1-6, with 9 bases that match TRBD1. This CDR3 is 16 amino acids long. V trimming: 0 bases; J trimming: 9 bases; junction bases outside the gene matches: 7. CDR1 and CDR2 from the germline V gene are SGHKS and YYEKEE (reference sequence). As DNA, the CDR3 is TGTGCCAGCAGCTTGGAACAGGGGGCGCGGGGTTCACCCCTCCACTTT. Translating it yields CASSLEQGARGSPLHF. Full variable domain (outside the CDR3, taken from reference TRBV5-5 and TRBJ1-6): DAGVTQSPTHLIKTRGQQVTLRCSPISGHKSVSWYQQVLGQGPQFIFQYYEKEERGRGNFPDRFSARQFPNYSSELNVNALLLGDSALYLCASSLEQGARGSPLHFGNGTRLTVT.

The chain couples TRBV10-3 to TRBJ2-4; D is undetermined. V lost 3 bases and J 0 bases, leaving 9 bases between the germline ends. CDR3 length: 15 amino acids. Germline lookup yields CDR1 ENHRY and CDR2 SYGVKD. The CDR3 spells CAISEGPTAKNIQYF. The CDR3 region has the DNA TGTGCCATCAGTGAAGGGCCTACAGCCAAAAACATTCAGTACTTC.

The chain uses TRBV7-9 and TRBJ2-1; 7 nucleotides align to TRBD1. The CDR3 loop spans 15 amino acids. Per the germline V gene, CDR1 is SEHNR and CDR2 is FQNEAQ (reference sequence). Germline trimming cut 5 bases from V and 5 bases from J; bases unmatched to any gene: 9. DNA of the CDR3: TGTGCCAGCAGCCTCGACAGGGTGAACAACAATGAGCAGTTCTTC. It is translated as CASSLDRVNNNEQFF.

This clonotype was seen more than once but under ten times. The chain couples TRBV10-3 to TRBJ2-6; D is unresolved. The CDR3 is 17 residues long. In germline, CDR1 is ENHRY, CDR2 SYGVKD. V gave up 10 bases and J gave up 0 bases, with 19 bases separating them. The CDR3 loop is CATIIGGLSSGANVLTF. The CDR3, as DNA: TGTGCCACCATTATTGGTGGGTTGAGCTCTGGGGCCAACGTCCTGACTTTC.